A single sample gave rise to the 14 T cell receptor beta chains below, sequenced in a study of blood T cell repertoires in COVID-19. TCRdb keeps only in-frame clones here, not all; method: immunoSEQ multiplex PCR. There are more than 200,000 clones in the sample; about 88% occur only once, and around 1.6% lies in the top ten. Sequenced material: PBMCs or T cells enriched from blood (not recorded which). The source of these receptors is a woman aged 45-59 years who had recovered from COVID-19.

This chain connects TRBV7-3 to TRBJ2-3; TRBD1 is a possible D gene (6 bases). The CDR3 runs 21 residues. Germline V gene data show CDR1 as SGHTA and CDR2 as FQGTGA. The germline V and J ends were trimmed by 3 bases and 9 bases, with 37 bases remaining between them. The CDR3 DNA sequence: TGTGCCAGCAGCTTTTTAGGGGGTGGGACCCAAGACCTTAAATCGAGGGGGACGCAGTATTTT. This codes for CASSFLGGGTQDLKSRGTQYF.

The chain carries TRBV6-5 and TRBJ1-1; a possible D gene is TRBD1 (5 bases). CDR1 MNHEY and CDR2 SVGAGI come from the germline V gene. The V end was cut by 6 bases, the J end by 4 bases, with 12 bases between. The CDR3 sequence is 13 residues long. The CDR3: CASRNGGFTEAFF. For the CDR3, the DNA is TGTGCCAGCAGAAACGGGGGGTTCACTGAAGCTTTCTTT.

The chain recombines TRBV28 with TRBJ1-4; D possibly corresponds to TRBD1 (5 bases). Trimming took off 5 bases at V and 9 bases at J, with 19 bases between the two ends. Germline CDR1 MDHEN, CDR2 SYDVKM. CDR3 size: 15 residues. CDR3 nucleotides: TGTGCCAGCAGTCCATGGGGGGAGGATACCCAAAAACTGTTTTTT. Residues: CASSPWGEDTQKLFF.

The gene calls are TRBV11-2 and TRBJ2-7; TRBD2 matches at 7 bases. CDR3 size: 15 residues. V lost 1 base, J lost 6 bases, and 9 bases stayed unmatched. Looked up from germline, CDR1 is SGHAT and CDR2 is FQNNGV. The CDR3 DNA follows: TGTGCCAGCAGCTTAGTAGGCGGGAGTTCTCTCGAGCAGTACTTC. This sequence encodes CASSLVGGSSLEQYF.

V is TRBV28 and J is TRBJ1-5, with TRBD1 as a possible D gene (6 bases). This CDR3 has 16 residues. CDR1 is MDHEN, CDR2 SYDVKM, per germline. The ends were cut back, 7 bases at V and 0 bases at J, with 16 bases in the middle. The chain's CDR3 is CASTAGATLSNQPQHF. The CDR3 bases are TGTGCCAGCACCGCAGGGGCCACCCTTAGCAATCAGCCCCAGCATTTT.

V is TRBV5-4 and J is TRBJ2-1, with 12 nucleotides matching TRBD2. The ends lost 2 bases at V and 7 bases at J; junction bases unmatched: 7. Germline CDR1 and CDR2: SGHNT and YYREEE (reference sequence). This CDR3 contains 16 residues. As DNA, the CDR3 is TGTGCCAGCAGCTTCCCTAGCGGGAGGGCAGGGAATGAGCAGTTCTTC. This gives the protein CASSFPSGRAGNEQFF.

The V gene is TRBV4-1, the J gene TRBJ2-1; D is ambiguous. Trimming stripped 1 base from V and 0 bases from J, with 7 bases between. Germline values: CDR1 MGHRA, CDR2 YSYEKL. The CDR3 has 15 amino acids. In DNA form, the CDR3 reads TGCGCCAGCAGCCAAGCCCACAGCTCCTACAATGAGCAGTTCTTC. It encodes CASSQAHSSYNEQFF.

The rearrangement joins TRBV18 to TRBJ1-2, with D perhaps matching TRBD1 (5 bases). The V end was cut by 5 bases, the J end by 4 bases, with 11 bases between. The CDR3 extends over 13 amino acids. From germline, CDR1 is KGHSH and CDR2 LQKENI. The CDR3 spells CASSATASYGYTF. CDR3 DNA sequence: TGTGCCAGCTCAGCGACAGCGTCCTATGGCTACACCTTC.

This clone is a singleton in its sample. The rearrangement links TRBV27 to TRBJ2-2, with D perhaps matching TRBD2 (5 bases). V gave up 4 bases and J gave up 5 bases, with 20 bases separating them. The CDR3 length is 17 residues. Looked up from germline, CDR1 is MNHEY and CDR2 is SMNVEV (reference sequence). For the CDR3, the DNA is TGTGCCAGCAGTTCCCCGACCCCAAGGAGGAGGACCGGGGAGCTGTTTTTT. Its translation: CASSSPTPRRRTGELFF.

The J gene is TRBJ1-1, the V gene TRBV5-4; TRBD1 matches 7 bases. This CDR3 spans 17 amino acids. CDR1 SGHNT and CDR2 YYREEE come from the germline V gene (reference sequence). V lost 4 bases, J lost 0 bases, and 12 bases stayed unmatched. This CDR3 is CASSHPRPGTVNTEAFF. In DNA, the CDR3 is TGTGCCAGCAGCCACCCCCGCCCAGGGACAGTGAACACTGAAGCTTTCTTT.

This sequence joins TRBV15 and TRBJ1-5; D may be TRBD1 (5 bases). Trimming took off 5 bases at V and 0 bases at J, with 17 bases between the two ends. Germline assignment: CDR1 LNHNV and CDR2 YYDKDF (reference sequence). The CDR3 consists of 17 residues. The CDR3 region has the DNA TGTGCCACCAGCCCTCTGGCAGGGATTAATAGCAATCAGCCCCAGCATTTT. Its protein is CATSPLAGINSNQPQHF.

The V gene is TRBV5-1, the J gene TRBJ1-2, with 9 bases fitting TRBD1. Germline V CDR1 and CDR2: SGHRS, YFSETQ. This CDR3 spans 16 amino acids. Trimming removed 2 bases from V and 4 bases from J; junction bases left unmatched: 9. CDR3: CASSFNSGQGSYGYTF. The CDR3 DNA reads as TGCGCCAGCAGCTTCAACTCTGGACAGGGGAGCTATGGCTACACCTTC.

The chain is built from TRBV2 and TRBJ2-7; 8 positions agree with TRBD2. V was pared by 8 bases and J by 3 bases, with 12 bases of the junction left unmatched. This CDR3 spans 15 amino acids. In germline, CDR1 is SNHLY, CDR2 FYNNEI. The CDR3 region is CASSRGSGSFYEQYF. The CDR3 nucleotides read TGTGCCAGCTCCCGAGGGAGCGGGAGTTTCTACGAGCAGTACTTC. The whole variable domain, filled in from reference TRBV2 and TRBJ2-7, reads EPEVTQTPSHQVTQMGQEVILRCVPISNHLYFYWYRQILGQKVEFLVSFYNNEISEKSEIFDDQFSVERPDGSNFTLKIRSTKLEDSAMYFCASSRGSGSFYEQYFGPGTRLTVT.

The chain has TRBV7-8 and TRBJ1-5; D perhaps matches TRBD1 (6 bases). CDR3 length: 18 amino acids. The germline V and J ends were trimmed by 2 bases and 6 bases, with 23 bases remaining between them. From germline, CDR1 is SGHVS and CDR2 FQNEAQ. CDR3 region: CASSLMVGTPGFGQPQHF. CDR3 DNA sequence: TGTGCCAGCAGCTTAATGGTAGGGACACCCGGCTTTGGTCAGCCCCAGCATTTT. Full variable domain (remainder filled in from reference TRBV7-8 and TRBJ1-5): GAGVSQSPRYKVAKRGQDVALRCDPISGHVSLFWYQQALGQGPEFLTYFQNEAQLDKSGLPSDRFFAERPEGSVSTLKIQRTQQEDSAVYLCASSLMVGTPGFGQPQHFGDGTRLSIL.